These 3 T cell receptor beta chains were sequenced from one sample in a study of beta chain features in type 1 diabetes (dated by TCRdb to between 2017 and 2018). The library was made by the immunoSEQ multiplex PCR assay. All of the isolated RNA was reverse transcribed with the High Capacity cDNA Reverse Transcription Kit, so expressed TCRB transcripts were sequenced. TCRdb stores this immuneACCESS table with in-frame sequences only. Part of the clones is absent; in the studies checked, under half of the shortfall reflects unresolved V genes, and no reason is known for the rest. In all, the sample holds about 44,000 clones, and around 50% of those were seen once. The ten largest clones represent less than 2.5% of the sample. The sequenced material came from Tregs from blood. According to the study, the label for this sample's cell subset or site signals: regulatory CD4+ T cells. All receptors derive from a woman aged 18-29 years in good health.

This clone was counted only a few times. The chain joins TRBV14 to TRBJ2-5, with D unresolved. Germline assignment: CDR1 SGHDN and CDR2 FVKESK. The V gene lost 4 bases and the J gene lost 3 bases, with 15 bases spanning the gap. This CDR3 region has 15 residues. CDR3 coding DNA: TGTGCCAGCAGCCCCAACCGGCGGCAGAAAGAGACCCAGTACTTC. It translates to CASSPNRRQKETQYF.

This sequence joins TRBV10-2 and TRBJ2-1, with a possible D match to TRBD1 (5 bases). The CDR3 is made up of 16 amino acids. The germline V gene has CDR1 WSHSY and CDR2 SAAADI. With 8 bases removed from V and 8 bases from J, the gap between germline ends came to 25 bases. CDR3 DNA: TGCGCCAGCTCGATTCAGGGCGGAGCCATAGGGGATGAGCAGTTCTTC. Residues: CASSIQGGAIGDEQFF.

On this clone itself: Other DNA sequences from this sample encode an identical CDR3 as well. V gene TRBV5-1 combines with J gene TRBJ2-5; 12 bases line up with TRBD2. The CDR3 has 16 residues. The V and J ends lost 4 bases and 1 base, in that order; junction bases with no gene match: 5. Germline CDR1 SGHRS, CDR2 YFSETQ. In DNA form, the CDR3 reads TGCGCCAGCAGCGAGGCTAGCGGGAGGGCCCAAGAGACCCAGTACTTC. Protein: CASSEASGRAQETQYF. Complete variable domain (other parts from reference TRBV5-1 and TRBJ2-5): KAGVTQTPRYLIKTRGQQVTLSCSPISGHRSVSWYQQTPGQGLQFLFEYFSETQRNKGNFPGRFSGRQFSNSRSEMNVSTLELGDSALYLCASSEASGRAQETQYFGPGTRLLVL.